The source of this T cell receptor beta chain is a study of shared clonotypes between healthy human individuals. Splitting of CD4+ cells produced CD45RA+ naive and CD45RA-negative memory subsets. At a deep level, the assay was run. Here immunoSEQ multiplex PCR was the method, and the copy in TCRdb shows in-frame clones only, minus some. The sample lists roughly 2.6 million clones, 85% to 95% occurring once. Overall study results and limits: The study sampled only blood, and tissue repertoires likely differ. Shared clonotypes: 4.5% to 6% naive CD4, around 4% naive CD8, 2.3% memory CD4, under 0.5% memory CD8.

As for this clone: Its antigen remains unidentified. The sample holds other DNA sequences that translate to the same CDR3.

V shed 4 bases and J shed 5 bases, with 5 bases lying between them. The CDR3 is 11 residues long. Germline CDR1 is SGHAT and CDR2 is FQNNGV. What was sequenced was naive CD4+ T cells sorted from blood. As for subset: CD45RA+ positively selected. This sequence joins TRBV11-2 and TRBJ2-5, with D uncertain. This sequence was found in a man aged 18 to 29 in good health. The CDR3 region has the DNA TGTGCCAGCAGCTCCACGGAGACCCAGTACTTC. The encoded protein is CASSSTETQYF.